Below are 6 T cell receptor beta chains sequenced from a single sample in a study of T-cell reconstitution after alpha-beta-depleted transplantation in children. As it was prepared, the TCRbeta library received unique molecular identifiers. TCRdb called the PCR reads again in MiXCR, with one record for every CDR3 protein. The table includes about 610,000 distinct CDR3 sequences, more than 9% detected once. Specimen: PBMCs from the stem cell graft donor, collected from the stem cell graft. These receptors were obtained from a human donor who donated a stem cell graft to a child with acute myeloid leukemia.

In this sample, this clonotype turned up many times. The V and J genes are TRBV7-8 and TRBJ2-7; D is uncertain. The length of the CDR3 is 14 residues. Germline assignment: CDR1 SGHVS and CDR2 FQNEAQ. The V end lost 1 base, the J end lost 3 bases, and 10 bases lay between the germline ends. The CDR3 reads CASSLEAASYEQYF. The CDR3, as DNA: TGTGCCAGCAGCTTAGAGGCGGCGAGCTACGAGCAGTACTTC. Full variable domain (remainder filled in from reference TRBV7-8 and TRBJ2-7): GAGVSQSPRYKVAKRGQDVALRCDPISGHVSLFWYQQALGQGPEFLTYFQNEAQLDKSGLPSDRFFAERPEGSVSTLKIQRTQQEDSAVYLCASSLEAASYEQYFGPGTRLTVT.

The chain combines TRBV20-1 with TRBJ2-1; 14 bases are a match to TRBD2. Unmatched junction bases numbered 15, after V lost 5 bases and J lost 0 bases. The CDR3 contains 20 residues. Germline values: CDR1 DFQATT, CDR2 SNEGSKA (reference sequence). The CDR3 sequence is CSASTLTSGRGGSSYNEQFF. DNA of the CDR3: TGCAGTGCTTCGACCTTGACTAGCGGGAGGGGGGGTAGCTCCTACAATGAGCAGTTCTTC.

This clonotype was detected a few times. The chain couples TRBV4-3 to TRBJ2-7; 10 nucleotides agree with TRBD1. V lost 0 bases to trimming and J lost 6 bases; unmatched junction nucleotides: 5. This CDR3 has 15 residues. CDR1 and CDR2 (germline): LGHNA, YSLEER. The chain's CDR3 is CASSQDRDRGTEQYF. As DNA, the CDR3 is TGCGCCAGCAGCCAAGATCGGGACAGGGGAACCGAGCAGTACTTC.

Ten or more counts support this clonotype. V usage is TRBV6-5 and J usage is TRBJ1-5; 7 bases are a match to TRBD1. Trimming cost V 7 bases and J 6 bases; bases outside gene matches: 15. From germline, CDR1 is MNHEY and CDR2 SVGAGI. The CDR3 is 16 amino acids. This chain's CDR3 is CASTAHRGGSFQPQHF. The CDR3 coding sequence is TGTGCCAGCACCGCGCACAGGGGAGGATCGTTTCAGCCCCAGCATTTT.

The chain couples TRBV5-1 to TRBJ1-1; no clear D. This CDR3 is built from 16 residues. The germline V and J ends were trimmed by 1 base and 3 bases, with 16 bases remaining between them. Germline lookup yields CDR1 SGHRS and CDR2 YFSETQ. The CDR3 DNA sequence: TGCGCCAGCAGCTTGAGGGATCGAGGGAGCGACACTGAAGCTTTCTTT. Residues: CASSLRDRGSDTEAFF.

The count of this clonotype is one. This clone may be a read error of a much larger clone one base away. The chain has TRBV12-3 or TRBV12-4 and TRBJ1-1; 7 bases map to TRBD1. The CDR3 runs 14 residues. CDR3 region: CANSFRQGDTEAFF. The DNA of the CDR3 is TGTGCCAACAGTTTTCGACAGGGTGACACTGAAGCTTTCTTT.